The sequence of this TCR beta chain was determined in a study of cytomegalovirus exposure and HLA in healthy donors (dated by TCRdb to 2017 to 2019). With regard to the full study: In an earlier analysis of some 610 of the donors, 276 Gb of sequence data and approximately 120 million unique TCR beta sequences from 150 million to 200 million T cells were reported. An early release that covered more than 550 HLA-typed donors contained approximately 290 gigabases of sequencing data and tens of millions of unique TCR sequences. The genetic ancestry cluster associated with self-reported Caucasian donors included roughly four fifths of the roughly 400 genotyped donors. The aim of the study was to test whether cataloging public T cell receptors could identify signatures of past pathogen exposure. The study profiled the T cell repertoires of under 850 subjects by immunosequencing and related them to cytomegalovirus serostatus. A separate validation cohort of roughly 130 different subjects was used in addition to the 666-subject first cohort. The study combined high-throughput TCR immunosequencing, statistical association of individual TCRs with disease status, and machine learning to predict cytomegalovirus infection status. To study patterns of TCR occurrence, a later analysis re-analyzed previously published TCR beta repertoires from more than 550 donors and added high-resolution HLA genotyping. Rather than drawing on any new phenotypic data, the later analysis identified candidate immune exposures from TCR beta sequences and the way those sequences occurred across donors. An earlier analysis of about 620 of the donors applied high-throughput TCR beta sequencing to assess whether each TCR beta V gene segment acted as functional or pseudogenic. Donor age, sex, ethnicity and CMV serostatus were compiled together with the repertoire data. Genome-wide SNP genotypes for about three fifths of the roughly 670 donors were used in a later genetic analysis, which treated that subset as a discovery cohort. All discovery cohort repertoires had been generated on a single sequencing platform. Class I and class II HLA loci were covered by the typing at four-digit resolution. The number of donors typed differed by locus, with about 629-640 for A, B, C, DRB1 and DQB1, around 500 for DQA1, about 610 for DPA1, and under 490 for DPB1. About five DR-DQ haplotypes were treated as single units for association and clustering because of strong linkage in the cohort. On average, over 200,000 unique TCR beta nucleotide sequences were sequenced per donor among some 430 genotyped donors of the cohort, with 15% to 20% of those sequences being non-productive.

V is pared back by 0 bases and J by 0 bases, with 4 bases lying between the germline termini. The CDR3 sequence holds 14 residues, the cysteine and phenylalanine included. This entry keeps only the CDR3 DNA: 42 bases, framed from base 1. Reading the germline V gene gives CDR1 SGDLS and CDR2 YYNGEE. In total, fewer than 750 healthy bone marrow donors made up the cohort. Cohort members were all nominally healthy when sampled, although unrecorded immune exposures were likely present. The donor tested CMV seronegative, placing the donor among the 350 to 400 seronegative members of the cohort. A peripheral blood sample was provided by each donor, and peripheral blood mononuclear cells were used for TCR beta sequencing. The Qiagen DNeasy Blood Extraction Kit was used to extract genomic DNA from the blood cell samples. Remarks on this clone: It has no known antigen specificity. No base quality values were provided; no much bigger clone lies one nucleotide off.

General study outcomes and caveats: In vitro tests confirmed that three of the cytomegalovirus-associated TCR beta chains recognize cytomegalovirus antigens. According to a later analysis, parvovirus B19, influenza, CMV and Epstein-Barr virus appeared linked to several top co-occurrence clusters. The 87-base-pair reads could not distinguish some IMGT-functional V segments, including TRBV6-2 and TRBV6-3, so those segments were excluded. At a false discovery rate of 0.05, a later analysis linked 16,951 TCR beta sequences to specific HLA alleles. According to a later analysis, most CMV-associated TCR beta chains appeared to be HLA-restricted, and the HLA associations seemed to be driven largely by CMV exposure. The classifier was reported to diagnose cytomegalovirus status with high specificity and sensitivity in both the original cohort and the validation cohort. For the cohort, immune exposure information was limited to CMV serostatus. A later analysis found that TCR association rates varied across HLA loci, with DRB1 alleles showing the most associated TCRs and HLA-C alleles the fewest. The authors suggested that the approach could potentially be generalized to other disease states and immunological phenotypes. The study gave a list of some 150 TCR beta chains associated with cytomegalovirus. A later genetic analysis reported fewer N-insertions in productive TCRs among donors in an Asian-associated ancestry cluster than the roughly 700-donor mean. Correlated functional status among segregating V segments might reflect linkage disequilibrium, but an unknown experimental factor could not be ruled out. While some public TCRs were present in many individuals, most TCR sequences turned up only very rarely across donors. Because counts were too low, about 17 rarely observed V segments, including chromosome 9 orphons, were excluded from the earlier analysis of roughly 580 of the donors. In this cohort, only TCR beta chains were sequenced, and detectable features were limited by the absence of alpha or paired-chain data. Compared with equally common non-associated chains, HLA-associated TCR beta chains in a later analysis were more clonally expanded and had lower generation probabilities. A further reported finding was that TCR beta sequences accurately predicted the HLA-A and HLA-B alleles for most subjects in the first cohort. An earlier analysis of approximately 500 of the donors showed that most TCR beta V segments appeared in productive rearrangements either about 87% or about 30% of the time, which broadly matched IMGT annotations. Presence/absence analyses assumed roughly uniform sequencing depth across donors, an assumption that may not hold. Strong co-occurrence of HLA alleles, especially DR and DQ, made assigning TCR associations to individual alleles difficult. A cluster of highly shared sequence variants was judged likely to represent a technical artifact of the sequencing pipeline. Because HLA typing was missing for some donors at each locus, association tests included only the typed subset. An association between a missense DCLRE1C variant and V-gene and J-gene trimming of TCR beta chains was found in a later genetic analysis and replicated in an independent cohort.

The library was generated by the immunoSEQ multiplex PCR assay. For the multiplex PCR, a mixture combining 60 forward primers for TCR Vbeta segments and 13 reverse primers for TCR Jbeta segments was used. A multiplex PCR assay on genomic DNA amplified the CDR3 region of rearranged TCR beta genes. The Illumina HiSeq System was used to sequence the amplified TCR beta libraries as 87-base-pair reads. Per the source publication's procedure: In a later analysis, 70 million to 95 million unique TCR beta chains were counted across the roughly 670 repertoires, and roughly 11 million of these chains were shared by at least two donors. A nearest-neighbor algorithm error-corrected the raw reads and collapsed the reads into unique sequences, merging closely related sequences to remove PCR and sequencing errors. To assign V, D and J gene segments, CDR3 sequences were aligned to IMGT reference sequences. For a sequence to be retained, a match of at least six nucleotides to both a V gene segment and a J gene segment was required. Rearrangements were classified as productive when the CDR3 lacked stop codons and remained in frame with V and J, and all other rearrangements were classified as non-productive. Following IMGT convention, CDR3 was defined as the stretch from the second conserved V-encoded cysteine up to the conserved J-encoded phenylalanine. In an earlier analysis of roughly 580 of the donors, sequences lacking an unambiguous match to a single V gene segment were excluded. In an earlier analysis of 450 to 750 of the donors, a V segment was called functional when productive rearrangements were above 56.7%, and segregating when the standard deviation between donors exceeded 5%. A statistical classification framework was built for diagnosing cytomegalovirus status from the catalog of TCR beta chain sequences. In a later analysis, TCR nucleotide sequences were compared against IMGT/GENE-DB human TR gene sequences so that V and J genes could be assigned. A later analysis assigned CDR3 sequences and most-parsimonious VDJ recombination scenarios with the TCRdist pipeline. In a later analysis, each TCR beta chain was defined by its CDR3 amino acid sequence together with its V-gene family, and reads without a unique V-gene family were excluded. As a way to deal with suspected cross-contamination and a sequencing artifact, a later analysis dropped more than 500 nucleotide sequences that were highly shared and had low generation probability. For each public chain, a later analysis derived a clonal expansion index from normalized ranks of inferred template counts within each repertoire. In a later analysis, generation probabilities were computed using a VDJ recombination model fitted to out-of-frame rearrangements, and the results were checked against IGoR. In a later analysis, TCR-TCR, TCR-HLA and TCR-CMV co-occurrence was scored with hypergeometric tests, and a repertoire-size bias correction was applied to TCR pairs. False discovery rates were estimated in a later analysis by permuting HLA or CMV assignments 20 times. In a later analysis, co-occurring TCRs were grouped using DBSCAN, and TCRdist sequence similarity was added for clustering within HLA-allele-positive subsets. Co-occurrence clustering excluded repertoires with fewer than 30,000 or more than 120,000 public chains, plus five with anomalous nucleotide sharing. The table comes from immuneACCESS by way of TCRdb, which keeps in-frame sequences with V and J called. Part of the clones is missing from these tables; in studies checked, under half for an unresolved V gene and the rest for unknown reasons. That table supplies the V and J calls and clone size; D and trimming were determined from the DNA. Present in this sample are 200,000 to 250,000 clones, approximately 79% of which were seen just once. Around 2% of the sample goes to the ten largest clones.

Sequencing was done on a sample of PBMCs. The receptor was derived from a man aged 18 to 30 in good health and CMV-seronegative. The chain is assembled from TRBV9 and TRBJ1-5, with no reliable assignment of the D segment. The CDR3 reads as follows: CASSVDGSNQPQHF. The DNA sequence is given as TGTGCCAGCAGCGTAGACGGTAGCAATCAGCCCCAGCATTTT. The full variable domain, completed from the reference TRBV9 and TRBJ1-5 proteins outside the CDR3, reads DSGVTQTPKHLITATGQRVTLRCSPRSGDLSVYWYQQSLDQGLQFLIQYYNGEERAKGNILERFSAQQFPDLHSELNLSSLELGDSALYFCASSVDGSNQPQHFGDGTRLSIL.